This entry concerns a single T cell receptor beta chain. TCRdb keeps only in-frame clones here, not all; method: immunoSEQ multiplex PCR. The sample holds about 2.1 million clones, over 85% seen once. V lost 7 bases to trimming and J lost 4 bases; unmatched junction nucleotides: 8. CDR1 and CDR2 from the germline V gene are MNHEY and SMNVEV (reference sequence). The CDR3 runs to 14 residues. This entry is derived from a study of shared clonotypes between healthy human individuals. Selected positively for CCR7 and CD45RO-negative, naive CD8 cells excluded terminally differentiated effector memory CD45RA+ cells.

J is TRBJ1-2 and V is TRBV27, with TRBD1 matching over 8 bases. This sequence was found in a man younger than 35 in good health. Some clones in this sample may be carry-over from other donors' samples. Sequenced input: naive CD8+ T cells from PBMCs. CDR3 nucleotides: TGTGCCAGCAAGAAGCCAGGGGGCGGCTATGGCTACACCTTC. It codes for CASKKPGGGYGYTF.